This T cell receptor beta chain was observed in a study of blood T cell repertoires in COVID-19. Study as a whole: The United States, Italy and Spain were the sources of the acute and convalescent COVID-19 samples. In each case, the material was cDNA or gDNA derived from T cells, B-cell-depleted T cells, or PBMCs.

Under the authors' procedure: Amplification with reference gene primers provided the estimates of nucleated cell counts. Here immunoSEQ multiplex PCR was the method, and the copy in TCRdb shows in-frame clones only, minus some. The V and J calls and clone size were taken over from that table, and D and trimming were inferred from the DNA. The table shows some 15,000 clones, with 89% occurring only once. The CDR3 sequence is 16 residues long. Trimming stripped 6 bases from V and 6 bases from J, with 23 bases between. The germline V gene has CDR1 MNHEY and CDR2 SMNVEV (reference sequence). The specimen was peripheral blood. The clonotype originates from a human donor in a cohort sampled during active COVID-19. V gene TRBV27 combines with J gene TRBJ1-2; possible D gene TRBD1, 5 bases. CDR3 in DNA: TGTGCCAGCAGATCCCCGGGGGAATTTAATTTGGATGGCTACACCTTC. Its protein product is CASRSPGEFNLDGYTF.